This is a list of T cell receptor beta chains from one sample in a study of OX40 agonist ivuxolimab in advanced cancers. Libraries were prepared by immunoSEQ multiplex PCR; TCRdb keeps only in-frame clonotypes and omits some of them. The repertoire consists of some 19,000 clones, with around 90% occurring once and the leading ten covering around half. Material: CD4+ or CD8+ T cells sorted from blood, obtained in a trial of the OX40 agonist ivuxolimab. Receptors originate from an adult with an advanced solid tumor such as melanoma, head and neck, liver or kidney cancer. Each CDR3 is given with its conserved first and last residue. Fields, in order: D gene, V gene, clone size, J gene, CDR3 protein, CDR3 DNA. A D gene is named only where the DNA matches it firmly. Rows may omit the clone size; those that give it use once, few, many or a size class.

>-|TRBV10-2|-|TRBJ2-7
CATKDTGDPYEQYF
TGCGCCACCAAGGATACGGGAGACCCTTACGAGCAGTACTTC
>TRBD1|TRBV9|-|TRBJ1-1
CASSVEGGAAEAFF
TGTGCCAGCAGCGTAGAAGGGGGCGCGGCTGAAGCTTTCTTT
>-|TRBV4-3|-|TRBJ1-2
CASSQDQGLNYGYTF
TGCGCCAGCAGCCAAGATCAGGGCCTGAACTATGGCTACACCTTC
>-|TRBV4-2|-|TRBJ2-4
CASSQRGGDTGEAKNIQYF
TGTGCCAGCAGCCAAAGAGGGGGGGATACGGGAGAGGCCAAAAACATTCAGTACTTC
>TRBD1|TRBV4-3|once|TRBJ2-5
CASSRGTGVGETQYF
TGCGCCAGCAGCCGCGGGACAGGGGTAGGAGAGACCCAGTACTTC
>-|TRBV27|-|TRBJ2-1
CASGRRGGVYNEQFF
TGTGCCAGCGGGAGGCGCGGAGGGGTCTACAATGAGCAGTTCTTC
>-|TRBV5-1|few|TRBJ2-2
CASRWGSYRGTGELFF
TGCGCCAGCAGATGGGGGAGTTACCGGGGGACCGGGGAGCTGTTTTTT
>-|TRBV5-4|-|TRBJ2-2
CASSSNTGELFF
TGTGCCAGCAGCTCAAACACCGGGGAGCTGTTTTTT
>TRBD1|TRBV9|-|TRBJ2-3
CASSVDRDPTDTQYF
TGTGCCAGCAGCGTTGACAGGGATCCCACAGATACGCAGTATTTT
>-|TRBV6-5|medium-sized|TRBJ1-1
CASSYSQAAEAFF
TGTGCCAGCAGTTACTCCCAGGCGGCTGAAGCTTTCTTT
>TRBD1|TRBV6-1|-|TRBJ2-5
CASREGALQETQYF
TGTGCCAGCAGAGAGGGGGCTCTCCAAGAGACCCAGTACTTC
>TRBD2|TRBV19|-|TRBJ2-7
CASTFGSGTVYEQYF
TGTGCCAGTACGTTCGGTAGCGGGACCGTCTACGAGCAGTACTTC
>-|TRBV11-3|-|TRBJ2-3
CASSWRTPSLFFTDTQYF
TGTGCCAGCAGCTGGAGAACTCCCTCCCTGTTTTTTACAGATACGCAGTATTTT
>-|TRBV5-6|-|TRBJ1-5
CASSLGNQPQHF
TGTGCCAGCAGCTTGGGTAATCAGCCCCAGCATTTT
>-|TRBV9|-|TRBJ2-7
CASSVAGAGEQYF
TGTGCCAGCAGCGTAGCGGGGGCGGGCGAGCAGTACTTC
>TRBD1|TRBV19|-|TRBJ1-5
CASSTGTGVYQPQHF
TGTGCCAGTAGTACAGGGACAGGGGTGTATCAGCCCCAGCATTTT
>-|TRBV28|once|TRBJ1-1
CASSLNWGQNTEAFF
TGTGCCAGCAGTTTAAATTGGGGCCAAAACACTGAAGCTTTCTTT
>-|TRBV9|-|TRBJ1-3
CASSGSDYRTPGNTIYF
TGTGCCAGCAGCGGCTCAGACTACAGAACCCCAGGAAACACCATATATTTT
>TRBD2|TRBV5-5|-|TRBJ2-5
CASSGTSVETQYF
TGTGCCAGCAGCGGAACTAGCGTGGAGACCCAGTACTTC
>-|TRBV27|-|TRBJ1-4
CASSLRIRVNEKLFF
TGTGCCAGCAGTTTAAGGATCCGAGTCAATGAAAAACTGTTTTTT
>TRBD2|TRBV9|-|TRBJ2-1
CASSVASGDYNEQFF
TGTGCCAGCAGCGTAGCTAGCGGAGACTACAATGAGCAGTTCTTC
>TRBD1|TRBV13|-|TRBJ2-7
CASSFSTGAPYEQYF
TGTGCCAGCAGCTTTAGTACAGGGGCACCCTACGAGCAGTACTTC
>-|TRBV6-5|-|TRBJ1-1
CASSYSNTEAFF
TGTGCCAGCAGTTACTCGAACACTGAAGCTTTCTTT
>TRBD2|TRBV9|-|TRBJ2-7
CASSGLAGNEQYF
TGTGCCAGCAGCGGGCTAGCGGGAAATGAGCAGTACTTC
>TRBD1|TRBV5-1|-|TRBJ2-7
CASSLGSRDRDYEQYF
TGCGCCAGCAGCTTGGGCTCCCGGGACAGGGACTACGAGCAGTACTTC
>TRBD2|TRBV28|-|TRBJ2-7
CASSLSLAGGAYEQYF
TGTGCCAGCAGTTTAAGCCTAGCGGGAGGCGCCTACGAGCAGTACTTC
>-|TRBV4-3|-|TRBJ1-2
CASSQVRGGYGYTF
TGCGCCAGCAGCCAAGTTAGGGGCGGCTATGGCTACACCTTC
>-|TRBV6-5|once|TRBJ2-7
CASSYAPLSSYEQYF
TGTGCCAGCAGTTATGCTCCTCTGAGCTCCTACGAGCAGTACTTC